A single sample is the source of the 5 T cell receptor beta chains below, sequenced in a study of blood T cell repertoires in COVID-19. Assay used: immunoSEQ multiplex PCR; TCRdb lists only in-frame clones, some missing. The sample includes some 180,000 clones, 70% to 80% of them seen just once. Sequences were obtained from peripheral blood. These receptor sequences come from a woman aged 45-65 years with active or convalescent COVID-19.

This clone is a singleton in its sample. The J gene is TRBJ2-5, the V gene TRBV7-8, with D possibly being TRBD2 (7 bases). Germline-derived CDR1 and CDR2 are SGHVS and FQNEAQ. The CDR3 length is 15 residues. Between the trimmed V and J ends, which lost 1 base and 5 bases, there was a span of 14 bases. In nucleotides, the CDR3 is TGTGCCAGCAGCTTAGTCCGGGGGGCTTGGGAGACCCAGTACTTC. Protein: CASSLVRGAWETQYF.

DNA for the CDR3: TGTGCCAGCTCACCAAATGACAAGGGGGTGAGGGCAGATACGCAGTATTTT. Its protein is CASSPNDKGVRADTQYF. The genes are TRBV18 and TRBJ2-3, with D possibly TRBD1 on 6 matching bases. Germline values: CDR1 KGHSH, CDR2 LQKENI. The CDR3 contains 17 residues. V was clipped by 2 bases and J by 4 bases, with 19 bases between them.

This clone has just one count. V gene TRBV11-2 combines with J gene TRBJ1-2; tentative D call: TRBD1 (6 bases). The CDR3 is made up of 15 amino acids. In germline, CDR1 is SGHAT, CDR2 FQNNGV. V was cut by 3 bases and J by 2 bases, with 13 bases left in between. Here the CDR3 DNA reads TGTGCCAGCAGCTTTGAGGGACACATGAACTATGGCTACACCTTC. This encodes CASSFEGHMNYGYTF.

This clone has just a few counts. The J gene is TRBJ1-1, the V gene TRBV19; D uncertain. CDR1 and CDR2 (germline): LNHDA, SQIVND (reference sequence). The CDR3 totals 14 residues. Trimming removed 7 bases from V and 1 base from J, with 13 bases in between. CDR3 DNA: TGTGCCAGTACTCAAACCCGAGGGAACACTGAAGCTTTCTTT. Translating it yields CASTQTRGNTEAFF.

In DNA form, the CDR3 reads TGTGCCAGCAGTTACTCGAAAGGCCAGGGGGCCCTGCCGAACACTGAAGCTTTCTTT. Translated: CASSYSKGQGALPNTEAFF. The V and J genes are TRBV6-2 or TRBV6-3 and TRBJ1-1; 8 nucleotides match TRBD1. Germline loops: CDR1 MNHEY, CDR2 SVGEGT. This CDR3 is built from 19 residues. V gave up 0 bases and J gave up 1 base; unmatched junction bases: 13.